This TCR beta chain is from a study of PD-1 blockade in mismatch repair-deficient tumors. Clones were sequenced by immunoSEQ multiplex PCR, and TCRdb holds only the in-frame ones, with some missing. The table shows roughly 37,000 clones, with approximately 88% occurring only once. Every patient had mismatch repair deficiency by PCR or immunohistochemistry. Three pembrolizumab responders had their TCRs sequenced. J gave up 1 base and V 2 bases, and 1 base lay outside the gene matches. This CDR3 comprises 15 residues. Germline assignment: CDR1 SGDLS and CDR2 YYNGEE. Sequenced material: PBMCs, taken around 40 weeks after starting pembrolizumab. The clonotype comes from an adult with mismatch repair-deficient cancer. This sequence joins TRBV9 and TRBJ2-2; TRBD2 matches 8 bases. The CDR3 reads CASSVGLGNTGELFF. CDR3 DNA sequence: TGTGCCAGCAGCGTGGGACTAGGGAACACCGGGGAGCTGTTTTTT. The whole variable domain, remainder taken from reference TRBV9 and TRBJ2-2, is DSGVTQTPKHLITATGQRVTLRCSPRSGDLSVYWYQQSLDQGLQFLIQYYNGEERAKGNILERFSAQQFPDLHSELNLSSLELGDSALYFCASSVGLGNTGELFFGEGSRLTVL.